The sequence of this T cell receptor beta chain was determined in a study of memory CD4+ T cells and cytomegalovirus serostatus. The sort gate was single viable CD3+CD4+CD8-CD45RO+ cells for memory CD4+ T cells. CMV serostatus came from serum IgG against pp150, pp28, p38, p52. Positive selection with CD4 microbeads enriched total CD4+ T cells. Per germline, CDR1 SQVTM and CDR2 ANQGSEA. V lost 7 bases and J 3 bases, leaving 12 bases between the germline ends. The CDR3 is 13 amino acids. Sequenced by immunoSEQ multiplex PCR; TCRdb stores in-frame clones only, minus some. The sample records roughly 49,000 clones, 82% being singletons.

The sequence was collected from an adult in good health and CMV-seronegative. The J gene is TRBJ1-4, the V gene TRBV29-1, with D tentatively TRBD1 (5 bases). Sample: memory CD4+ T cells from blood. CDR3 sequence: CSARQGPNEKLFF. The CDR3 region has the DNA TGCAGCGCCCGGCAGGGCCCTAATGAAAAACTGTTTTTT.